These T cell receptor beta chains were read from a single sample in a study of blood T cell repertoires in COVID-19. The assay was immunoSEQ multiplex PCR, and TCRdb's table has in-frame clones only and misses some. The profile shows about 320,000 clones, 86% of them singletons. The sequencing input was peripheral blood. Receptor source: a woman aged 45-65 years with acute or convalescent COVID-19. The CDR3 runs from the conserved cysteine through the conserved F or W. Each record gives: V gene, D gene, J gene, clone size, CDR3 protein, CDR3 DNA. The D gene is left open where the match is weak. Only part of the rows carry a size: once, few, many, or a class if the clone is expanded.

V: TRBV7-2; D: NA; J: TRBJ2-3; size: NA; CDR3: CASSTGVLDTQYF; DNA: TGTGCCAGCTCCACCGGGGTGTTGGATACGCAGTATTTT
V: TRBV9; D: NA; J: TRBJ2-1; size: NA; CDR3: CASSGPTRNNEQFF; DNA: TGTGCCAGCAGCGGCCCTACGCGCAACAATGAGCAGTTCTTC
V: TRBV7-8; D: NA; J: TRBJ1-2; size: NA; CDR3: CASSLLLGRGSANYGYTF; DNA: TGTGCCAGCAGCTTACTACTAGGCAGGGGTAGCGCTAACTATGGCTACACCTTC
V: TRBV28; D: TRBD2; J: TRBJ2-1; size: NA; CDR3: CASSLRTSGYNEQFF; DNA: TGTGCCAGCAGTTTAAGGACTAGCGGATACAATGAGCAGTTCTTC
V: TRBV2; D: NA; J: TRBJ2-7; size: NA; CDR3: CASSEEHEQYF; DNA: TGTGCCAGCAGTGAAGAGCACGAGCAGTACTTC
V: TRBV5-5; D: NA; J: TRBJ2-7; size: NA; CDR3: CASSPTDSTYEQYF; DNA: TGTGCCAGCAGCCCAACGGACAGTACCTACGAGCAGTACTTC
V: TRBV18; D: NA; J: TRBJ2-3; size: once; CDR3: CASSPRLALSTDTQYF; DNA: TGTGCCAGCTCACCACGCCTAGCATTAAGCACAGATACGCAGTATTTT
V: TRBV5-1; D: TRBD1; J: TRBJ1-2; size: NA; CDR3: CASSLAATGSYGYTF; DNA: TGCGCCAGCAGCTTAGCAGCGACAGGGAGCTATGGCTACACCTTC
V: TRBV7-7; D: NA; J: TRBJ2-5; size: NA; CDR3: CASSPRLPPETQYF; DNA: TGTGCTAGCAGCCCCAGACTGCCCCCGGAGACCCAGTACTTC
V: TRBV28; D: NA; J: TRBJ1-1; size: few; CDR3: CASSSAGAMDTEAFF; DNA: TGTGCCAGCAGTTCGGCGGGGGCAATGGACACTGAAGCTTTCTTT
V: TRBV18; D: NA; J: TRBJ1-3; size: NA; CDR3: CASSPPTASSGNTIYF; DNA: TGTGCCAGCTCACCACCGACAGCCTCCTCTGGAAACACCATATATTTT
V: TRBV27; D: NA; J: TRBJ2-3; size: NA; CDR3: CASSLVQGKTDTQYF; DNA: TGTGCCAGCAGTTTAGTACAGGGTAAAACAGATACGCAGTATTTT
V: TRBV6-5; D: NA; J: TRBJ1-4; size: NA; CDR3: CASSYSFATNEKLFF; DNA: TGTGCCAGCAGTTACTCTTTCGCAACTAATGAAAAACTGTTTTTT
V: TRBV4-2; D: TRBD1; J: TRBJ1-2; size: NA; CDR3: CASSPGGLTDYGYTF; DNA: TGTGCCAGCAGCCCAGGGGGTCTTACAGACTATGGCTACACCTTC
V: TRBV19; D: NA; J: TRBJ1-5; size: few; CDR3: CASSTNIRQSLGGQPQHF; DNA: TGTGCCAGTAGCACCAACATAAGACAGTCTCTGGGTGGTCAGCCCCAGCATTTT
V: TRBV9; D: NA; J: TRBJ2-7; size: once; CDR3: CASSGPGVLPYEQYF; DNA: TGTGCCAGCAGCGGTCCAGGGGTGCTTCCCTACGAGCAGTACTTC
V: TRBV27; D: NA; J: TRBJ1-1; size: NA; CDR3: CASSLSAGVTEAFF; DNA: TGTGCCAGCAGTTTATCGGCAGGGGTCACTGAAGCTTTCTTT
V: TRBV11-3; D: TRBD2; J: TRBJ2-3; size: NA; CDR3: CASSFQAGGTDTQYF; DNA: TGTGCCAGCAGCTTCCAAGCGGGAGGCACAGATACGCAGTATTTT
V: TRBV9; D: TRBD2; J: TRBJ2-3; size: NA; CDR3: CASSNPTSGSITDTQYF; DNA: TGTGCCAGCAGCAACCCGACTAGCGGGAGTATCACAGATACGCAGTATTTT
V: TRBV6-5; D: NA; J: TRBJ1-1; size: NA; CDR3: CASSYSQVGDTEAFF; DNA: TGTGCCAGCAGTTACTCCCAGGTCGGGGACACTGAAGCTTTCTTT
V: TRBV12-3/TRBV12-4; D: NA; J: TRBJ2-7; size: NA; CDR3: CASSLQRRQYF; DNA: TGTGCCAGCAGTTTACAGCGTCGGCAGTACTTC
V: TRBV5-6; D: NA; J: TRBJ2-1; size: once; CDR3: CASSPRRPGSASSYNEQFF; DNA: TGTGCCAGCAGCCCTCGCCGACCGGGATCCGCGAGCTCCTACAATGAGCAGTTCTTC
V: TRBV19; D: TRBD2; J: TRBJ2-5; size: NA; CDR3: CASSMGLAGVEETQYF; DNA: TGTGCCAGTAGTATGGGACTAGCGGGTGTAGAAGAGACCCAGTACTTC
V: TRBV6-5; D: TRBD1; J: TRBJ2-7; size: NA; CDR3: CASSDRTGSSYEQYF; DNA: TGTGCCAGCAGCGACAGGACAGGGAGCTCCTACGAGCAGTACTTC
V: TRBV28; D: NA; J: TRBJ2-7; size: NA; CDR3: CASSPPGDVEQYF; DNA: TGTGCCAGCAGTCCACCGGGGGACGTCGAGCAGTACTTC